These 2 T cell receptor beta chains share one sample of origin, sequenced in a study of beta chain features in type 1 diabetes. Reverse transcription of all isolated RNA meant that expressed TCRB transcripts were sequenced. TCRdb's table, derived via immunoSEQ multiplex PCR, lists solely in-frame clones and lacks some. The sample lists approximately 380,000 clones, around 16% occurring once. Input material: naive CD4+ T cells from blood. The receptors derive from a woman between 18 and 30 years old in good health.

V usage is TRBV19 and J usage is TRBJ2-7, with D unclear. The germline gives CDR1 LNHDA, CDR2 SQIVND (reference sequence). Trimming cost V 7 bases and J 0 bases, with 13 bases left between them. The CDR3 loop spans 14 amino acids. CDR3 DNA sequence: TGTGCCAGTATTGGAGTCGATTGCTCCTACGAGCAGTACTTC. Translation: CASIGVDCSYEQYF.

This clone was seen a handful of times. The gene calls are TRBV7-9 and TRBJ2-5; D gene ambiguous. The germline V gene encodes CDR1 SEHNR and CDR2 FQNEAQ (reference sequence). V was cut by 6 bases and J by 1 base, with 12 bases left in between. The CDR3 covers 14 residues. Here the CDR3 DNA reads TGTGCCAGCAGTTTTCAGACGGGCCAAGAGACCCAGTACTTC. This encodes CASSFQTGQETQYF.